A selection of T cell receptor beta chains follows, all from one sample in a study of blood T cell repertoires in COVID-19. Here immunoSEQ multiplex PCR was the method, and the copy in TCRdb shows in-frame clones only, minus some. The repertoire consists of about 140,000 clones, with roughly 85% occurring once and the leading ten covering under 3%. The material sequenced was PBMCs or T cells enriched from blood (not recorded which). The receptors shown here come from a woman aged 50 to 60 who had recovered from COVID-19. Both conserved end residues are part of each CDR3. D genes are given only for firm matches. Some rows have no size entry. The others give once, few or many, or a class for an expanded clone.

clone_size d_call j_call v_call cdr3_nt cdr3_aa
few . TRBJ2-7 TRBV30 TGTGCCTGGAGTAAAGGGGGAGGGTCCTACGAGCAGTACTTC CAWSKGGGSYEQYF
. TRBD1 TRBJ2-1 TRBV5-4 TGTGCCAGCAGCTTGGGTACAGGGGGCGCGATTTTCTACAATGAGCAGTTCTTC CASSLGTGGAIFYNEQFF
few . TRBJ2-7 TRBV4-2 TGTGCCAGCAGCCGGTCCCCAGGGGCCTACGAGCAGTACTTC CASSRSPGAYEQYF
. . TRBJ2-1 TRBV18 TGTGCCAGCTCACCACCGTCTACAGGGCACGGTGAGCAGTTCTTC CASSPPSTGHGEQFF
. TRBD1 TRBJ1-5 TRBV24-1 TGTGCCACCAGAGATCACACTCCGGGACAGGGCATCCATAGCAATCAGCCCCAGCATTTT CATRDHTPGQGIHSNQPQHF
. TRBD1 TRBJ1-1 TRBV2 TGTGCCAGCAGTCCCCGACAGGGGGCTTGGAACACTGAAGCTTTCTTT CASSPRQGAWNTEAFF
. TRBD2 TRBJ2-1 TRBV6-4 TGTGCCAGCAGTGACTCCCTGTCCGGGGGGACTGAGCAGTTCTTC CASSDSLSGGTEQFF
. . TRBJ1-5 TRBV5-1 TGCGCCAGCAGCTTGGCCCCAGGGAGCAATCAGCCCCAGCATTTT CASSLAPGSNQPQHF
. . TRBJ1-5 TRBV19 TGTGCCAGTAGCCAGGGGAGAAGCAATCAGCCCCAGCATTTT CASSQGRSNQPQHF
. TRBD1 TRBJ1-1 TRBV9 TGTGCCAGCAGCGTAGCATCAGGGGGAACTGAAGCTTTCTTT CASSVASGGTEAFF
. . TRBJ2-3 TRBV21-1 TGTGCCAGCACCCATGGAGCAGATACGCAGTATTTT CASTHGADTQYF
. TRBD1 TRBJ2-5 TRBV27 TGTGCCAGCAGTTTTTGGGCAGACAGGGGTATACAGGAGACCCAGTACTTC CASSFWADRGIQETQYF
. . TRBJ1-1 TRBV5-1 TGCGCCAGCAGATGGGGACAGAACACTGAAGCTTTCTTT CASRWGQNTEAFF
. TRBD1 TRBJ1-1 TRBV29-1 TGCAGCGTCAGTCCGACAGGGCGGACTGAAGCTTTCTTT CSVSPTGRTEAFF
. . TRBJ1-6 TRBV30 TGTGCCTGGAGTACGGAGTATAATTCACCCCTCCACTTT CAWSTEYNSPLHF
. . TRBJ2-5 TRBV7-7 TGTGCTAGCAGCTTAGTCGGGGATCAAGAGACCCAGTACTTC CASSLVGDQETQYF
once . TRBJ1-2 TRBV27 TGTGCCAGCAGTTTCCGAGGTAGCTATGGCTACACCTTC CASSFRGSYGYTF
. TRBD1 TRBJ1-6 TRBV5-8 TGTGCCAGCGGGACTCAGGACAGGGTTTTTTCACCCCTCCACTTT CASGTQDRVFSPLHF
. . TRBJ2-2 TRBV7-3 TGTGCCAGCAGCCGCACAGGGTTTAACACCGGGGAGCTGTTTTTT CASSRTGFNTGELFF
few . TRBJ1-2 TRBV5-8 TGTGCCAGCAGCTTTTACGGGTCCCTTTCTAACTATGGCTACACCTTC CASSFYGSLSNYGYTF
. . TRBJ1-5 TRBV19 TGTGCCAGTAGTATCAGGGGATCGGGCAATCAGCCCCAGCATTTT CASSIRGSGNQPQHF
. TRBD1 TRBJ1-5 TRBV28 TGTGCCAGCAGTCGACAGGGGGGTAGCAATCAGCCCCAGCATTTT CASSRQGGSNQPQHF
few . TRBJ1-1 TRBV6-5 TGTGCCAGCAGAATCTCGGGGGGGCATTCGAATGAAGCTTTCTTT CASRISGGHSNEAFF
. . TRBJ2-2 TRBV5-1 TGCGCCAGCAGCTTGGCCCGAAGGGGGACCGGGGAGCTGTTTTTT CASSLARRGTGELFF
. . TRBJ1-1 TRBV7-3 TGTGCCAGCAGCCCGACGGGGGGTTCCACTGAAGCTTTCTTT CASSPTGGSTEAFF
few TRBD1 TRBJ2-2 TRBV18 TGTGCCAGCTCACCCAGTAGCGGACAGGGATCCGGGGAGCTGTTTTTT CASSPSSGQGSGELFF
. . TRBJ2-3 TRBV29-1 TGCAGCGTTGAACCGGCTAGCGATCCCACAGATACGCAGTATTTT CSVEPASDPTDTQYF
few TRBD1 TRBJ1-2 TRBV28 TGTGCCAGCAGAAAGATAGGGACAGGGAGGAACTATGGCTACACCTTC CASRKIGTGRNYGYTF
. TRBD2 TRBJ2-3 TRBV7-3 TGTGCCAGCAGCTTACGGTCTAGCGGGAGATCAGATACGCAGTATTTT CASSLRSSGRSDTQYF
. . TRBJ1-1 TRBV2 TGTGCCAGCAGTGACGTAGAGGCGAACACTGAAGCTTTCTTT CASSDVEANTEAFF
. TRBD1 TRBJ2-2 TRBV9 TGTGCCAGCAGCACAGGGGTGAGATCCGGGTTTGACGGGGAGCTGTTTTTT CASSTGVRSGFDGELFF
. . TRBJ2-5 TRBV5-4 TGTGCCAGCAGCTTCGGTCAGGGGCTTCGAGAGACCCAGTACTTC CASSFGQGLRETQYF
. TRBD2 TRBJ2-3 TRBV19 TGTGCCAGTAGTATCCTCCAACTAGCGGGAGAGGGGGATACGCAGTATTTT CASSILQLAGEGDTQYF
. . TRBJ1-5 TRBV18 TGTGCCAGCTCACCACCGGCCAATCAGCCCCAGCATTTT CASSPPANQPQHF
. . TRBJ2-5 TRBV2 TGTGCCAGCAGTGAAGGTTTCAGGCCATTCCAAGAGACCCAGTACTTC CASSEGFRPFQETQYF
. . TRBJ1-1 TRBV2 TGTGCCAGCAAGAGGGCGGGTGACACTGAAGCTTTCTTT CASKRAGDTEAFF
. TRBD2 TRBJ2-2 TRBV3-1/TRBV3-2 TGTGCCAGCAGCCAATTCTCTCTAGCGGGAGGAGGGGAGCTGTTTTTT CASSQFSLAGGGELFF
. . TRBJ2-2 TRBV5-4 TGTGCCAGCAGCTCGGGACACCCCCGTGAGACCGGGGAGCTGTTTTTT CASSSGHPRETGELFF
once TRBD2 TRBJ2-1 TRBV6-1 TGTGCCAGCAGAGAAGTGGGACTAGCGGTGTACAATGAGCAGTTCTTC CASREVGLAVYNEQFF
. TRBD1 TRBJ1-2 TRBV19 TGTGCCAGTAGTCCAGGGGGTACCGTCAACTATGGCTACACCTTC CASSPGGTVNYGYTF
. . TRBJ2-7 TRBV9 TGTGCCAGCAGCGTAGGGCGGGGCTCCTACGAGCAGTACTTC CASSVGRGSYEQYF
few . TRBJ2-2 TRBV19 TGTGCCAGTAGTAGCGTTAGCGGTAACACCGGGGAGCTGTTTTTT CASSSVSGNTGELFF
. . TRBJ1-2 TRBV7-9 TGTGCCAGCAGCGAAGCAGGGGTGGATGGCTACACCTTC CASSEAGVDGYTF
few TRBD1 TRBJ1-2 TRBV18 TGTGCCAGCTCACCGACAGGGGGGAACTATGGCTACACCTTC CASSPTGGNYGYTF